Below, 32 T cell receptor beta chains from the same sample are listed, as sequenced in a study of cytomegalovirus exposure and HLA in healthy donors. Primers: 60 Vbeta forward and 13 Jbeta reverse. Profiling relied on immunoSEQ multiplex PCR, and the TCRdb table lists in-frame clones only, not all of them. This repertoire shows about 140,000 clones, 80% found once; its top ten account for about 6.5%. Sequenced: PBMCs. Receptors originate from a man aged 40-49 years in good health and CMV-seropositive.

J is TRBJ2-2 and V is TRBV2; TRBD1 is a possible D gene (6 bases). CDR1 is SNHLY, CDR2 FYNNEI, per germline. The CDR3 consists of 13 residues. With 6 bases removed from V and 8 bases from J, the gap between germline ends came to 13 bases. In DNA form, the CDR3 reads TGTGCCAGCAGCAGGGGCCCCAGGGGGGAGCTGTTTTTT. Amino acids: CASSRGPRGELFF.

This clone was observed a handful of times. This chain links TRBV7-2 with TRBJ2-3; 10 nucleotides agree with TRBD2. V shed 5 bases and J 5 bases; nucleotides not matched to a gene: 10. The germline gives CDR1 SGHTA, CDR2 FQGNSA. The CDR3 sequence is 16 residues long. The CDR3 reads CASSLFTSGVGDTQYF. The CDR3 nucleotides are TGTGCCAGCAGCCTTTTTACTAGCGGGGTGGGAGATACGCAGTATTTT.

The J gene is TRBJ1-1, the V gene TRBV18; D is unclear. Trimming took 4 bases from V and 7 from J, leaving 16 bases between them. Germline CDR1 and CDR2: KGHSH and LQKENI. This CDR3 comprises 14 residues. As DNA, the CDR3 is TGTGCCAGCTCACACGGGTCGTCGAGCAGTGAAGCTTTCTTT. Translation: CASSHGSSSSEAFF.

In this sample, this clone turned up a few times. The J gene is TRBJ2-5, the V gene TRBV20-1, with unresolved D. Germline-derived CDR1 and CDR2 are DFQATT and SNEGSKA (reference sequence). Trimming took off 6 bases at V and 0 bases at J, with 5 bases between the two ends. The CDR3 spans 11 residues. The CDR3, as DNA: TGCAGTGCCCAGTACCAAGAGACCCAGTACTTC. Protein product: CSAQYQETQYF.

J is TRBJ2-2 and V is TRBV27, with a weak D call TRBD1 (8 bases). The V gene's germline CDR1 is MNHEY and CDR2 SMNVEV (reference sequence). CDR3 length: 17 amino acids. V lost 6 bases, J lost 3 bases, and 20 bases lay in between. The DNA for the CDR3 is TGTGCCAGCAGGCAACAGGGGGGGATTGGGCACACCGGGGAGCTGTTTTTT. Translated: CASRQQGGIGHTGELFF.

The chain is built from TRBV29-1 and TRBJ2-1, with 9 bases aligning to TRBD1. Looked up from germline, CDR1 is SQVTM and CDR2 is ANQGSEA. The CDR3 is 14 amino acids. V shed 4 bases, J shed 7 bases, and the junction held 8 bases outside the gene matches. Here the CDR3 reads CSVGIWDRANEQFF. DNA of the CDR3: TGCAGCGTTGGGATCTGGGACAGGGCGAATGAGCAGTTCTTC.

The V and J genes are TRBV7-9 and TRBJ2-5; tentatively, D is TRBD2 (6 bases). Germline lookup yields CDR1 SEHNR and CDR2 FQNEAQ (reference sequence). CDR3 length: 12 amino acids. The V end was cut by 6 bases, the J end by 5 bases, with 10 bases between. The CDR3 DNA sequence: TGTGCCAGCAGGGCCGGAGGGGAGACCCAGTACTTC. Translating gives CASRAGGETQYF.

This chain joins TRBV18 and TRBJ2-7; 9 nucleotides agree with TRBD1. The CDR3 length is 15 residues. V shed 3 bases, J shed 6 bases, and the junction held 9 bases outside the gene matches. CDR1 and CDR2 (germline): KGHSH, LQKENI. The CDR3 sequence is CASSPGTGSSVEQYF. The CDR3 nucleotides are TGTGCCAGCTCACCTGGGACAGGGTCGTCTGTCGAGCAGTACTTC.

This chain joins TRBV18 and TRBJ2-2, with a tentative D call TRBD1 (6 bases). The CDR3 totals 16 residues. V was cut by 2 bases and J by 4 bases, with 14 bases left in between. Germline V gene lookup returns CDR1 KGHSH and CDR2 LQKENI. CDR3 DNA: TGTGCCAGCTCACCAGGACAGAGATTAACCACCGGGGAGCTGTTTTTT. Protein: CASSPGQRLTTGELFF.

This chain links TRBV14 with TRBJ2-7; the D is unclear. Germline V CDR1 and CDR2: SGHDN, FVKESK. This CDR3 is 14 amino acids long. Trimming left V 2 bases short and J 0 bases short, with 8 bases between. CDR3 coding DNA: TGTGCCAGCAGCCAACACCCCTACTCCTACGAGCAGTACTTC. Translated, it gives CASSQHPYSYEQYF.

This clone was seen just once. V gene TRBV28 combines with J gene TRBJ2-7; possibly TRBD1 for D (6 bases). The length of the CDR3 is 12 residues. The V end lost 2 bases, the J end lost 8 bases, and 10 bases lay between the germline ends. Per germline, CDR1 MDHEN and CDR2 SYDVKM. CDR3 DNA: TGTGCCAGCAGTTTAACAGGGAAGAAGCAGTACTTC. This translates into CASSLTGKKQYF.

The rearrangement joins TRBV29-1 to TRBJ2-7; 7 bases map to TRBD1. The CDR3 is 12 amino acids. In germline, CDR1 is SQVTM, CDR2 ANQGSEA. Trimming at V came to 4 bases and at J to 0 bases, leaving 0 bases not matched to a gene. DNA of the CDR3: TGCAGCGTTGGGGACAGCTCCTACGAGCAGTACTTC. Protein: CSVGDSSYEQYF.

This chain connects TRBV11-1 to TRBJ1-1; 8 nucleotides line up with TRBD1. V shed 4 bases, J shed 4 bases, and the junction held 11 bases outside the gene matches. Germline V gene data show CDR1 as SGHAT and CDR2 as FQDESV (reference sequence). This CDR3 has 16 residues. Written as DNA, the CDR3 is TGTGCCAGCAGCTCCGGGAGCAGGGGGCTAATCACTGAAGCTTTCTTT. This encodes CASSSGSRGLITEAFF.

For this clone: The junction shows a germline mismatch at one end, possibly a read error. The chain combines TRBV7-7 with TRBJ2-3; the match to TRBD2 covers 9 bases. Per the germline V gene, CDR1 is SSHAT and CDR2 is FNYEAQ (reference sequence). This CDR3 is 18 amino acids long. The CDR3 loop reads CASSLGAGGPFSTDTQYF. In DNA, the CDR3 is TGTGCTAGCAGCTTAGGGGCGGGGGGGCCGTTTAGCACAGATACGCAGTATTTT. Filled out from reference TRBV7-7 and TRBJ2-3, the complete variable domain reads GAGVSQSPRYKVTKRGQDVTLRCDPISSHATLYWYQQALGQGPEFLTYFNYEAQPDKSGLPSDRFSAERPEGSISTLTIQRTEQRDSAMYRCASSLGAGGPFSTDTQYFGPGTRLTVL.

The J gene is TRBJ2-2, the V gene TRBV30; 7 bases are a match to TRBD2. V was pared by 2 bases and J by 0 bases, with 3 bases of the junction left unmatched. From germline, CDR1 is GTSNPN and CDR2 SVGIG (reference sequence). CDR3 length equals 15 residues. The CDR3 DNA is TGTGCCTGGAGTTCCGGGACTACGAACACCGGGGAGCTGTTTTTT. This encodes CAWSSGTTNTGELFF.

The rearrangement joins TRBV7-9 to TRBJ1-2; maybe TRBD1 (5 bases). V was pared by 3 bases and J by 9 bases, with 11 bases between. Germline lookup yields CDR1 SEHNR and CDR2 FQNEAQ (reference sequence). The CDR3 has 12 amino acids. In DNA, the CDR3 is TGTGCCAGCAGCTTCGGGGGAGGGAGCTACACCTTC. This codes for CASSFGGGSYTF.

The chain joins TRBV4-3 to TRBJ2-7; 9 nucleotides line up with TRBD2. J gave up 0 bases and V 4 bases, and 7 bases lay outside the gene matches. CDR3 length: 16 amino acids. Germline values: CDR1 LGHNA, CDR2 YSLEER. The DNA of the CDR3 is TGCGCCAGCAGCCCCTCTCTAGCGGGGTCCTCCTACGAGCAGTACTTC. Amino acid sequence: CASSPSLAGSSYEQYF.

CDR3 residues: CASTSMVGAWQPQHF. CDR3 coding DNA: TGTGCCAGTACGTCGATGGTGGGGGCATGGCAGCCCCAGCATTTT. The J gene is TRBJ1-5, the V gene TRBV19; weak D call: TRBD1 (6 bases). This CDR3 region has 15 residues. Germline V gives CDR1 LNHDA, CDR2 SQIVND (reference sequence). Trimming stripped 7 bases from V and 7 bases from J, with 20 bases between.

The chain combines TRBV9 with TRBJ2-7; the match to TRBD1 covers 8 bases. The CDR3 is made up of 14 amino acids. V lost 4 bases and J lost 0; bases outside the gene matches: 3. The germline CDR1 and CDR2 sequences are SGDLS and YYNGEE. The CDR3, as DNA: TGTGCCAGCAGCAGGGGACAGGTCTCCTACGAGCAGTACTTC. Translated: CASSRGQVSYEQYF.

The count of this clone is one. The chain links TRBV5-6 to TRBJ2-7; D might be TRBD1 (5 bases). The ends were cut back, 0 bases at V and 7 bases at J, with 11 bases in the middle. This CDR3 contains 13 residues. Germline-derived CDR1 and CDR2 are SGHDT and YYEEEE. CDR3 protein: CASSLVGAKEQYF. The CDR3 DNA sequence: TGTGCCAGCAGCTTGGTAGGGGCCAAAGAGCAGTACTTC.

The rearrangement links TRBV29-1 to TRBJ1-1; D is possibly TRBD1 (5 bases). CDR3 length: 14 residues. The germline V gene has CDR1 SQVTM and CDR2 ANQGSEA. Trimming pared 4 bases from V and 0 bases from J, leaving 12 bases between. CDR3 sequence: CSVALGGMNTEAFF. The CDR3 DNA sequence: TGCAGCGTTGCTTTGGGGGGGATGAACACTGAAGCTTTCTTT.

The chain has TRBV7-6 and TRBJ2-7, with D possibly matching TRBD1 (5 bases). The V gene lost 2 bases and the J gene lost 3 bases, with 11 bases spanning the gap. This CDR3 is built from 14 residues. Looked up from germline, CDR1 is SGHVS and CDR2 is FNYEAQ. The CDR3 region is CASSLRPGIYEQYF. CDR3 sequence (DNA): TGTGCCAGCAGCTTAAGACCAGGGATCTACGAGCAGTACTTC.

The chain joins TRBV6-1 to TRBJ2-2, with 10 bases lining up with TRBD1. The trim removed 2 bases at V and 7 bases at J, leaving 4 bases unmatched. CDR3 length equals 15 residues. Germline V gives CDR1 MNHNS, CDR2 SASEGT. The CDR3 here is CASSEQTGGGGELFF. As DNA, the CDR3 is TGTGCCAGCAGTGAACAGACAGGGGGCGGCGGGGAGCTGTTTTTT.

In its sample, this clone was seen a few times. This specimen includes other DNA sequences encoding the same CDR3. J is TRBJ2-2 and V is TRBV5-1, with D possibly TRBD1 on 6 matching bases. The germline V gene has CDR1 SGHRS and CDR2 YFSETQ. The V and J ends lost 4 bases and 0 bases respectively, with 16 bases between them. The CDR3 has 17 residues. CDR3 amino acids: CASSLGHRDTNTGELFF. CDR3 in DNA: TGCGCCAGCAGCCTAGGGCACAGGGACACGAACACCGGGGAGCTGTTTTTT.

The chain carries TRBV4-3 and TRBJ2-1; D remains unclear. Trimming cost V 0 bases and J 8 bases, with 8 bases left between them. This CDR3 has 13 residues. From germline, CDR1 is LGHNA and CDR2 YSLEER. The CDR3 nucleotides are TGCGCCAGCAGCCAAGATGCGGAAGATGAGCAGTTCTTC. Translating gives CASSQDAEDEQFF.

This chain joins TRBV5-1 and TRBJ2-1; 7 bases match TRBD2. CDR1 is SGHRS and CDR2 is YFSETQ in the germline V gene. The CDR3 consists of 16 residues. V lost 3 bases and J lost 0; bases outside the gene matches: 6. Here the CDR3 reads CASSYGGGGSYNEQFF. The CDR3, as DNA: TGCGCCAGCAGCTATGGGGGGGGAGGCTCCTACAATGAGCAGTTCTTC.

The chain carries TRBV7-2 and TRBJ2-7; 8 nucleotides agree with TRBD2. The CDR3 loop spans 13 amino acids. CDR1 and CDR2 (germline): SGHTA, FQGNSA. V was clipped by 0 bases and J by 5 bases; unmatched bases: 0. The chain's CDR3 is CASSLARGDEQYF. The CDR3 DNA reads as TGTGCCAGCAGCTTAGCGCGGGGGGACGAGCAGTACTTC.

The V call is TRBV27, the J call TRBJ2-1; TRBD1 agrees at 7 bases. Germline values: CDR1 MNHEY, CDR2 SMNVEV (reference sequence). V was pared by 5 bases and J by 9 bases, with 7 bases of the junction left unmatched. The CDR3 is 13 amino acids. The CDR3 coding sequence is TGTGCCAGCAGTATGTACAGGGGTCCTGAGCAGTTCTTC. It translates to CASSMYRGPEQFF.

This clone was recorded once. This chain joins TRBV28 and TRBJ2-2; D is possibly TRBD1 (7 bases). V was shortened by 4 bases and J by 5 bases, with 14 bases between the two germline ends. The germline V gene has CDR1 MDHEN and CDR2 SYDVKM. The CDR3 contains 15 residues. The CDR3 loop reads CASSYPGGRTGELFF. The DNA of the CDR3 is TGTGCCAGCAGTTACCCAGGGGGGAGGACCGGGGAGCTGTTTTTT.

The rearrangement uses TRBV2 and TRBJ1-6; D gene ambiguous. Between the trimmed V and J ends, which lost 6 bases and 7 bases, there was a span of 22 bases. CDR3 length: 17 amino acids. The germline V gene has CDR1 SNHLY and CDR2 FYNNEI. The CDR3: CASRARLVGLVNSPLHF. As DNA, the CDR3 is TGTGCCAGCAGGGCCCGTTTGGTGGGCTTAGTGAATTCACCCCTCCACTTT. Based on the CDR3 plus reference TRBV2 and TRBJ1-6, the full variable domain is EPEVTQTPSHQVTQMGQEVILRCVPISNHLYFYWYRQILGQKVEFLVSFYNNEISEKSEIFDDQFSVERPDGSNFTLKIRSTKLEDSAMYFCASRARLVGLVNSPLHFGNGTRLTVT.

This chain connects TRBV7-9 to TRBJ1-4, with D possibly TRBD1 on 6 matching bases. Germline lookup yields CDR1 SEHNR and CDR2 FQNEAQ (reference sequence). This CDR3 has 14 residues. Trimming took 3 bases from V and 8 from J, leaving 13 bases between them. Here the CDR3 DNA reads TGTGCCAGCAGCTTGCCACAGGGTCGGGAAAAACTGTTTTTT. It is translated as CASSLPQGREKLFF.

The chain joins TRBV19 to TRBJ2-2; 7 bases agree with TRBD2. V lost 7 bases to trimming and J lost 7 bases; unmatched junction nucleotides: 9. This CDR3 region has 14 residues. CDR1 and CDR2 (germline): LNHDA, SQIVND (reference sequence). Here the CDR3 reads CASKEAGEVGELFF. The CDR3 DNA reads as TGTGCCAGTAAGGAGGCGGGAGAGGTCGGGGAGCTGTTTTTT. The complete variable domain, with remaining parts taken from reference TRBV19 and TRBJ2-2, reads DGGITQSPKYLFRKEGQNVTLSCEQNLNHDAMYWYRQDPGQGLRLIYYSQIVNDFQKGDIAEGYSVSREKKESFPLTVTSAQKNPTAFYLCASKEAGEVGELFFGEGSRLTVL.